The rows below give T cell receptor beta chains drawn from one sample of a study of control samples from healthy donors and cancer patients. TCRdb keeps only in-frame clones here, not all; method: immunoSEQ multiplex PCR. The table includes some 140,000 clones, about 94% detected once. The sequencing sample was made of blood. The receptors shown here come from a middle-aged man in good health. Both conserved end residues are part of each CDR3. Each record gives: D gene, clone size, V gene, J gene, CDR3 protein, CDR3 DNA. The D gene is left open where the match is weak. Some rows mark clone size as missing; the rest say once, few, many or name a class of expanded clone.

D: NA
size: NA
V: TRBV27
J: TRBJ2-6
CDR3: CASREALSGANVLTF
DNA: TGTGCCAGCAGGGAGGCCTTAAGTGGGGCCAACGTCCTGACTTTC

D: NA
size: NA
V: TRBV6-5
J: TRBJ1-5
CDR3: CASSYSSSVQPQHF
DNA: TGTGCCAGCAGTTACTCTTCTTCAGTGCAGCCCCAGCATTTT

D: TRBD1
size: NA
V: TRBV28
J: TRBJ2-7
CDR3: CASSTGTESYEQYF
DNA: TGTGCCAGCAGTACCGGGACAGAGTCCTACGAGCAGTACTTC

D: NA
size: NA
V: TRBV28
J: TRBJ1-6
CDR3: CASSLTPPHSPLHF
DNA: TGTGCCAGCAGTTTAACTCCCCCGCATTCACCCCTCCACTTT

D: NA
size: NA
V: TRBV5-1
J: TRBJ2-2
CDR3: CASSLSEYEYAGELFF
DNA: TGCGCCAGCAGCTTGTCCGAATACGAATACGCCGGGGAGCTGTTTTTT

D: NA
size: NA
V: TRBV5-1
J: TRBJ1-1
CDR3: CASSLEGPANTEAFF
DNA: TGCGCCAGCAGCTTGGAGGGCCCAGCGAACACTGAAGCTTTCTTT

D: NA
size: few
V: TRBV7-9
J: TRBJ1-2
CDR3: CASTNSRGLGNYGYTF
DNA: TGTGCCAGCACCAATAGCCGGGGGTTGGGTAACTATGGCTACACCTTC

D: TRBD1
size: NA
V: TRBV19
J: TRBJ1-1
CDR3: CASSVQGYTEAFF
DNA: TGTGCCAGTAGTGTACAGGGGTACACTGAAGCTTTCTTT

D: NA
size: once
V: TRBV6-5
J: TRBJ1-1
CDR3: CAIGGARSAEAFF
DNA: TGTGCCATCGGAGGCGCGAGGAGTGCGGAAGCTTTCTTT

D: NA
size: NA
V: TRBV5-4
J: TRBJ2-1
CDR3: CASSLGRGSGYNEQFF
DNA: TGTGCCAGCAGCTTGGGTAGGGGTAGCGGATACAATGAGCAGTTCTTC

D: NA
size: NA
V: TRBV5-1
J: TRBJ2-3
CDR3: CASSSGDRTSTDTQYF
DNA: TGCGCCAGCAGCAGCGGGGACAGGACTAGCACAGATACGCAGTATTTT

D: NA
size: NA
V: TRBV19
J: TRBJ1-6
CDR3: CASSIGVSPLHF
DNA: TGTGCCAGTAGTATCGGGGTTTCACCCCTCCACTTT

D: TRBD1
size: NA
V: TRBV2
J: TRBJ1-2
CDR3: CASSKRQGGPGYTF
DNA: TGTGCCAGCAGTAAGCGACAGGGGGGCCCTGGCTACACCTTC

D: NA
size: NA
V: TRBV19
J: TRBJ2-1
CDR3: CASSNYNEQFF
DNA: TGTGCCAGTAGCAACTACAATGAGCAGTTCTTC

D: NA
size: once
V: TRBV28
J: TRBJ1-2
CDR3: CASSPLGPSNRGYTF
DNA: TGTGCCAGCAGTCCATTAGGACCTTCTAATCGAGGCTACACCTTC

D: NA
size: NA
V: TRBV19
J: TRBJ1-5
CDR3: CASNEGGNQPQHF
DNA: TGTGCCAGTAATGAGGGAGGCAATCAGCCCCAGCATTTT

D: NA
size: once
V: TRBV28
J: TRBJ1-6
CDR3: CASSLVGNSPLHF
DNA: TGTGCCAGCAGTTTAGTCGGGAATTCACCCCTCCACTTT

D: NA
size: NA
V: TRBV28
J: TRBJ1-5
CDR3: CASSSVKTRQPQHF
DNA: TGTGCCAGCAGTTCTGTCAAAACCAGGCAGCCCCAGCATTTT

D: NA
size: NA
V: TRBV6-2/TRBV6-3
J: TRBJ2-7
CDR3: CASSLGGGYEQYF
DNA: TGTGCCAGCAGCCTTGGGGGTGGTTACGAGCAGTACTTC

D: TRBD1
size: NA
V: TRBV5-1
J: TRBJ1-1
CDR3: CASSAQTGLATEAFF
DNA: TGCGCCAGCAGCGCCCAGACAGGGTTGGCCACTGAAGCTTTCTTT

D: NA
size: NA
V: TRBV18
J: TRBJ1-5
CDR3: CASSDSTLLNQPQHF
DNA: TGTGCCAGCTCCGACTCCACGCTCCTCAATCAGCCCCAGCATTTT

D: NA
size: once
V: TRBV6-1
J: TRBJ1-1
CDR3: CASSDPGNTEAFF
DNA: TGTGCCAGCAGTGATCCGGGGAACACTGAAGCTTTCTTT

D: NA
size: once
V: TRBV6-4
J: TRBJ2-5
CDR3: CASSRDIEETQYF
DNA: TGTGCCAGCAGTCGGGACATTGAAGAGACCCAGTACTTC

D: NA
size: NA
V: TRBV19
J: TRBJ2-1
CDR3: CASSMGYPSSYNEQFF
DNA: TGTGCCAGTAGTATGGGTTACCCGAGCTCCTACAATGAGCAGTTCTTC

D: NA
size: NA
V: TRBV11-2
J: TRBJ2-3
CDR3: CASSLFRGGDTQYF
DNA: TGTGCCAGCAGCTTATTCCGGGGCGGGGATACGCAGTATTTT

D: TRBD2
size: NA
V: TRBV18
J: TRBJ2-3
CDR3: CASSPGGHGTDTQYF
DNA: TGTGCCAGCTCGCCGGGGGGGCATGGCACAGATACGCAGTATTTT

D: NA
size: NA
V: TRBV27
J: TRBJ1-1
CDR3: CASSLGGSNTEAFF
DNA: TGTGCCAGCAGTTTAGGGGGATCGAACACTGAAGCTTTCTTT

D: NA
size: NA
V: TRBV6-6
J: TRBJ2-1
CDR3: CASSRDRGDRNEQFF
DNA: TGTGCCAGCAGTCGGGACCGGGGGGACAGGAATGAGCAGTTCTTC

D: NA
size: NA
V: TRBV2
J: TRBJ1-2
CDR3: CASRVAGVGCGYTF
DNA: TGTGCCAGCAGAGTGGCAGGTGTGGGCTGTGGCTACACCTTC

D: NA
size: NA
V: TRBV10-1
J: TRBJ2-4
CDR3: CASSDGGRNIQYF
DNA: TGCGCCAGCAGTGACGGGGGGCGAAACATTCAGTACTTC

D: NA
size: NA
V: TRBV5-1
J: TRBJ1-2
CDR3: CASSLERQEYGYTF
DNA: TGCGCCAGCAGCTTGGAGAGGCAGGAGTATGGCTACACCTTC